The present TCR beta chain was sequenced within a study of T cell responses to AZD1222 COVID-19 vaccine. Concerning this clone itself: The antigen is unknown.

Study-wide results and limits: Seropositive at baseline were only a handful of AZD1222 recipients.

Clones were read by immunoSEQ multiplex PCR, and TCRdb kept only the in-frame ones, dropping some. This sample yields around 100,000 clones, of which around 87% are seen a single time; approximately 10% belongs to the top ten. The germline V gene encodes CDR1 LNHDA and CDR2 SQIVND (reference sequence). The CDR3 sequence is 14 residues long. With V trimmed by 6 bases and J by 4 bases, 6 bases remained unmatched. This sequence joins TRBV19 and TRBJ2-5; 9 bases align to TRBD2. This specimen consisted of peripheral blood, obtained 28 days after the second AZD1222 dose. This TCR derives from an adult who received the AZD1222 COVID-19 vaccine. CDR3 in amino acids: CASRPGAGGETQYF. CDR3 in DNA: TGTGCCAGTAGACCCGGAGCGGGGGGAGAGACCCAGTACTTC.